The 18 T cell receptor beta chains listed next were all sequenced from one sample in a study of OX40 agonist ivuxolimab in advanced cancers. Method: immunoSEQ multiplex PCR; TCRdb's copy keeps in-frame clones and lacks some. The table has around 15,000 clones, around 88% seen once; the top ten hold roughly 4%. The specimen comprised CD4+ or CD8+ T cells sorted from blood, sampled in a trial of the OX40 agonist ivuxolimab. The receptors here all came from an adult with an advanced solid tumor such as melanoma, head and neck, liver or kidney cancer.

V gene TRBV7-2 combines with J gene TRBJ2-1, with TRBD2 matching 11 bases. V shed 0 bases and J 4 bases; nucleotides not matched to a gene: 2. The CDR3 contains 16 residues. The germline CDR1 and CDR2 sequences are SGHTA and FQGNSA. The CDR3 DNA reads TGTGCCAGCAGCTTAGCCGGGACTAGCGGTTACAATGAGCAGTTCTTC. The encoded protein is CASSLAGTSGYNEQFF.

This clone turned up a few times. The chain joins TRBV6-1 to TRBJ1-5; D is perhaps TRBD1 (5 bases). The germline CDR1 and CDR2 sequences are MNHNS and SASEGT. This CDR3 comprises 15 residues. Trimming took 8 bases from V and 0 from J, leaving 14 bases between them. CDR3 sequence (DNA): TGTGCCAGCCGAGAGTCGGGGGATAGCAATCAGCCCCAGCATTTT. Translating it yields CASRESGDSNQPQHF.

The genes are TRBV7-8 and TRBJ2-1; D is ambiguous. V was shortened by 3 bases and J by 6 bases, with 12 bases between the two germline ends. Germline V gives CDR1 SGHVS, CDR2 FQNEAQ. The CDR3 runs 14 residues. For the CDR3, the DNA is TGTGCCAGCAGCTTTACCAGAGACACCAATGAGCAGTTCTTC. This sequence encodes CASSFTRDTNEQFF.

This clone has a handful of counts. The chain has TRBV19 and TRBJ1-2; D possibly corresponds to TRBD1 (5 bases). The V end lost 3 bases, the J end lost 8 bases, and 13 bases lay between the germline ends. Germline V gene data show CDR1 as LNHDA and CDR2 as SQIVND (reference sequence). The length of the CDR3 is 13 residues. The CDR3 bases are TGTGCCAGTAGTATCCGGGACCTACTAGGCTACACCTTC. This sequence encodes CASSIRDLLGYTF.

This chain joins TRBV29-1 and TRBJ2-1; 15 nucleotides match TRBD2. The J segment lost 4 bases and the V segment lost 8 bases, leaving 9 bases of the junction unmatched. Germline-derived CDR1 and CDR2 are SQVTM and ANQGSEA. CDR3 length equals 16 residues. The CDR3 DNA reads as TGCAGCACCGGGACTAGCGGGAGGAGCCCTTACAATGAGCAGTTCTTC. It is translated as CSTGTSGRSPYNEQFF.

This clone has a single count. The V and J genes are TRBV2 and TRBJ2-5, with TRBD2 matching over 9 bases. V trimming: 7 bases; J trimming: 5 bases; junction bases outside the gene matches: 8. CDR3 length: 14 amino acids. Germline V gives CDR1 SNHLY, CDR2 FYNNEI. The CDR3 region has the DNA TGTGCCAGCATACTAGCGGGCGGTCGGGAGACCCAGTACTTC. Its translation is CASILAGGRETQYF. Full variable domain (missing parts from reference TRBV2 and TRBJ2-5): EPEVTQTPSHQVTQMGQEVILRCVPISNHLYFYWYRQILGQKVEFLVSFYNNEISEKSEIFDDQFSVERPDGSNFTLKIRSTKLEDSAMYFCASILAGGRETQYFGPGTRLLVL.

The CDR3 sequence is CASSLKGRNTEAFF. The CDR3 DNA is TGTGCCAGCAGCTTAAAGGGCAGGAACACTGAAGCTTTCTTT. This chain joins TRBV7-2 and TRBJ1-1; D unresolved. Trimming took off 2 bases at V and 1 base at J, with 8 bases between the two ends. CDR1 is SGHTA, CDR2 FQGNSA, per germline. This CDR3 region has 14 residues.

This clone has just a few counts. The chain recombines TRBV11-2 with TRBJ1-5; D gene ambiguous. V was cut by 5 bases and J by 2 bases, with 10 bases left in between. The germline CDR1 and CDR2 sequences are SGHAT and FQNNGV. The CDR3 covers 14 residues. Here the CDR3 DNA reads TGTGCCAGCAGCGCGACCAGCGGCAATCAGCCCCAGCATTTT. It specifies CASSATSGNQPQHF.

This chain connects TRBV29-1 to TRBJ2-1; 10 bases line up with TRBD2. The trim removed 4 bases at V and 0 bases at J, leaving 6 bases unmatched. Germline V gene lookup returns CDR1 SQVTM and CDR2 ANQGSEA. The CDR3 is made up of 16 amino acids. The CDR3 region is CSVGVSGRTSYNEQFF. For the CDR3, the DNA is TGCAGCGTTGGTGTTAGCGGGAGGACCTCCTACAATGAGCAGTTCTTC.

The chain uses TRBV13 and TRBJ2-3, with D possibly TRBD1 on 5 matching bases. The V and J ends lost 1 base and 3 bases respectively, with 11 bases between them. CDR1 PRHDT and CDR2 FYEKMQ come from the germline V gene (reference sequence). This CDR3 contains 15 residues. In DNA, the CDR3 is TGTGCCAGCAGCTTAGTAGGAGCAGGGACAGATACGCAGTATTTT. Translating it yields CASSLVGAGTDTQYF.

The chain's CDR3 is CASSPRGSPHEQYF. CDR3 in DNA: TGTGCCAGCAGCCCCAGGGGGTCCCCCCACGAGCAGTACTTC. V usage is TRBV7-9 and J usage is TRBJ2-7; 7 nucleotides match TRBD1. The V gene's germline CDR1 is SEHNR and CDR2 FQNEAQ (reference sequence). This CDR3 is built from 14 residues. The J segment lost 5 bases and the V segment lost 5 bases, leaving 9 bases of the junction unmatched.

The table lists this clone with a few counts. V usage is TRBV25-1 and J usage is TRBJ2-1; the match to TRBD1 covers 9 bases. J was trimmed by 6 bases and V by 4 bases; bases with no gene match: 10. Germline V gene data show CDR1 as MGHDK and CDR2 as SYGVNS. This CDR3 contains 16 residues. The CDR3 spells CASSGTGTGRLNEQFF. In DNA, the CDR3 is TGTGCCAGCAGTGGGACCGGGACAGGGAGGCTCAATGAGCAGTTCTTC.

The rearrangement uses TRBV6-6 and TRBJ2-3; D unclear. The CDR3 has 14 amino acids. Per germline, CDR1 MNHNY and CDR2 SVGAGI (reference sequence). Trimming removed 4 bases at V and 1 base at J, with 9 bases between. The CDR3 sequence is CASSSQAGTDTQYF. In DNA form, the CDR3 reads TGTGCCAGCAGTTCCCAGGCCGGCACAGATACGCAGTATTTT.

This clone was seen only a few times. The V and J genes are TRBV14 and TRBJ1-2; D is undetermined. Trimming stripped 4 bases from V and 6 bases from J, with 9 bases between. Germline assignment: CDR1 SGHDN and CDR2 FVKESK. The CDR3 spans 12 residues. The CDR3 region is CASSLTRDGYTF. For the CDR3, the DNA is TGTGCCAGCAGCCTGACGCGAGATGGCTACACCTTC.

This clone was seen once. The rearrangement links TRBV6-6 to TRBJ1-1; 7 bases align to TRBD1. The CDR3 extends over 12 amino acids. The junction had 4 bases not matched to a gene; V was cut back by 5 bases and J by 7 bases. The germline gives CDR1 MNHNY, CDR2 SVGAGI (reference sequence). CDR3 residues: CASSGRQGEAFF. The CDR3 nucleotides are TGTGCCAGCAGTGGCCGACAGGGTGAAGCTTTCTTT.

The J gene is TRBJ2-3, the V gene TRBV10-3; 7 bases map to TRBD2. The CDR3 spans 13 residues. Unmatched junction bases numbered 12, after V lost 10 bases and J lost 8 bases. Germline lookup yields CDR1 ENHRY and CDR2 SYGVKD. The CDR3 protein is CATTLAALGTQYF. CDR3 coding DNA: TGTGCCACCACTCTAGCGGCCCTGGGTACGCAGTATTTT.

V gene TRBV7-9 combines with J gene TRBJ2-1; TRBD1 matches 9 bases. Germline CDR1 is SEHNR and CDR2 is FQNEAQ (reference sequence). This CDR3 contains 15 residues. V lost 3 bases, J lost 7 bases, and 7 bases stayed unmatched. The DNA of the CDR3 is TGTGCCAGCAGCTTGGGACAGGGCCTAACGAATGAGCAGTTCTTC. This codes for CASSLGQGLTNEQFF.

This clone came up once. The rearrangement uses TRBV7-6 and TRBJ2-1; D is uncertain. V lost 5 bases and J 1 base, leaving 15 bases between the germline ends. The V gene's germline CDR1 is SGHVS and CDR2 FNYEAQ. This CDR3 spans 16 amino acids. Here the CDR3 reads CASSPRPNRSYNEQFF. CDR3 DNA: TGTGCCAGCAGCCCGCGGCCGAACCGGTCCTACAATGAGCAGTTCTTC.